This passage covers 28 T cell receptor beta chains from one sample sequenced in a study of blood T cell repertoires in COVID-19. The repertoire was sequenced with immunoSEQ multiplex PCR; TCRdb's copy has only in-frame clones and lacks some. This sample has approximately 89,000 clones; approximately 80% occur once, and the top ten carry around 49%. Sequencing input: peripheral blood. Source of these receptors: a human donor in a cohort sampled during active COVID-19.

The genes are TRBV29-1 and TRBJ2-1; TRBD2 might be the D (5 bases). CDR3 length equals 14 residues. CDR1 and CDR2 (germline): SQVTM, ANQGSEA. The ends were cut back, 1 base at V and 7 bases at J, with 14 bases in the middle. The CDR3 sequence is CSVEVMGETNEQFF. DNA for the CDR3: TGCAGCGTTGAAGTGATGGGAGAGACAAATGAGCAGTTCTTC.

This clone was seen a few times. The V gene is TRBV5-1, the J gene TRBJ2-7; TRBD1 matches at 9 bases. J lost 4 bases, V lost 3 bases, and 5 bases had no gene match. This CDR3 is 14 amino acids long. CDR1 and CDR2 (germline): SGHRS, YFSETQ. In DNA, the CDR3 is TGCGCCAGCAGCTCCTCCGGGACAGGGTACGAGCAGTACTTC. Encoded protein: CASSSSGTGYEQYF.

In its sample, this clone was seen once. The rearrangement joins TRBV9 to TRBJ2-3, with 7 bases that match TRBD1. Looked up from germline, CDR1 is SGDLS and CDR2 is YYNGEE. The V and J ends lost 2 bases and 2 bases, in that order; junction bases with no gene match: 8. This CDR3 is built from 16 residues. CDR3 sequence: CASSVRGGDNTDTQYF. The CDR3, as DNA: TGTGCCAGCAGCGTGAGAGGGGGCGATAACACAGATACGCAGTATTTT.

V and J are TRBV19 and TRBJ1-1; 7 nucleotides match TRBD1. J was trimmed by 3 bases and V by 4 bases; bases with no gene match: 2. Germline assignment: CDR1 LNHDA and CDR2 SQIVND (reference sequence). CDR3 size: 13 residues. CDR3 DNA sequence: TGTGCCAGTAGTAGCAGGGGGTACACTGAAGCTTTCTTT. Translating gives CASSSRGYTEAFF. Drawing the rest from reference TRBV19 and TRBJ1-1, the complete variable domain is DGGITQSPKYLFRKEGQNVTLSCEQNLNHDAMYWYRQDPGQGLRLIYYSQIVNDFQKGDIAEGYSVSREKKESFPLTVTSAQKNPTAFYLCASSSRGYTEAFFGQGTRLTVV.

This rearrangement joins TRBV2 to TRBJ2-2, with a tentative D call TRBD2 (5 bases). V lost 7 bases and J 0 bases, leaving 9 bases between the germline ends. Germline V CDR1 and CDR2: SNHLY, FYNNEI. This CDR3 has 14 residues. CDR3 in DNA: TGTGCCAGCACAAGGGAGCCGAACACCGGGGAGCTGTTTTTT. It translates to CASTREPNTGELFF.

V is TRBV11-3 and J is TRBJ2-7; no clear D gene. Germline lookup yields CDR1 SGHNT and CDR2 YENEEA. The CDR3 has 13 amino acids. Trimming removed 2 bases at V and 7 bases at J, with 12 bases between. CDR3 sequence reads: CASSLSGFREQYF. DNA of the CDR3: TGTGCCAGCAGCTTATCCGGGTTTAGGGAGCAGTACTTC.

The sample holds one count of this clone. The chain couples TRBV19 to TRBJ2-3, with TRBD2 matching over 8 bases. CDR1 is LNHDA, CDR2 SQIVND, per germline (reference sequence). V was clipped by 3 bases and J by 2 bases; unmatched bases: 4. The CDR3 sequence is 15 residues long. The CDR3 sequence: CASSISGVITDTQYF. The CDR3 DNA is TGTGCCAGTAGTATTAGCGGGGTGATCACAGATACGCAGTATTTT.

The V gene is TRBV9, the J gene TRBJ2-3; 9 bases fit TRBD1. After removal of 2 bases from V and 1 base from J, the junction contained 2 bases not matched to a gene. The CDR3 sequence is 15 residues long. Germline V gene lookup returns CDR1 SGDLS and CDR2 YYNGEE. CDR3 amino acids: CASSVDRGGTDTQYF. The CDR3 DNA reads as TGTGCCAGCAGCGTCGACAGGGGGGGCACAGATACGCAGTATTTT.

V is TRBV19 and J is TRBJ2-1; D not resolved. The germline V and J ends were trimmed by 3 bases and 4 bases, with 10 bases remaining between them. Germline CDR1 and CDR2: LNHDA and SQIVND (reference sequence). The CDR3 contains 14 residues. The CDR3 sequence: CASSMRRSYNEQFF. The CDR3 nucleotides read TGTGCCAGTAGTATGAGGCGATCTTACAATGAGCAGTTCTTC.

This clone appeared a single time. The chain is built from TRBV7-2 and TRBJ2-1, with D unresolved. The CDR3 has 13 amino acids. V was trimmed by 1 base and J by 5 bases, leaving 6 bases between them. CDR1 is SGHTA, CDR2 FQGNSA, per germline. In DNA, the CDR3 is TGTGCCAGCAGCTTAGTACAGCACAATGAGCAGTTCTTC. Translated: CASSLVQHNEQFF.

The chain recombines TRBV27 with TRBJ1-2; D perhaps matches TRBD1 (6 bases). V shed 5 bases and J shed 2 bases, with 15 bases lying between them. The CDR3 consists of 15 residues. Germline V gene data show CDR1 as MNHEY and CDR2 as SMNVEV (reference sequence). The CDR3: CASSPTAGQNYGYTF. Here the CDR3 DNA reads TGTGCCAGCAGTCCAACCGCCGGACAGAACTATGGCTACACCTTC.

Concerning this clone itself: An end of the junction differs from the germline gene, which may be a read error. The chain combines TRBV7-7 with TRBJ2-5; 7 bases agree with TRBD1. The CDR3 is 15 residues long. Germline V lookup: CDR1 SSHAT, CDR2 FNYEAQ (reference sequence). The CDR3 DNA reads as TGTGCTAGCAGCTTCGACAGGGTTGGGCAAGAGACCCAGTACTTC. Protein sequence: CASSFDRVGQETQYF. Full variable domain (remainder filled in from reference TRBV7-7 and TRBJ2-5): GAGVSQSPRYKVTKRGQDVTLRCDPISSHATLYWYQQALGQGPEFLTYFNYEAQPDKSGLPSDRFSAERPEGSISTLTIQRTEQRDSAMYRCASSFDRVGQETQYFGPGTRLLVL.

The chain links TRBV29-1 to TRBJ2-1; TRBD2 matches 11 bases. This CDR3 is 17 amino acids long. Germline loops: CDR1 SQVTM, CDR2 ANQGSEA. Germline trimming cut 3 bases from V and 2 bases from J; bases unmatched to any gene: 9. The CDR3 DNA follows: TGCAGCGTTGAGGAGCTAGCGGGAGGTCGCCCCTACAATGAGCAGTTCTTC. It encodes CSVEELAGGRPYNEQFF.

The CDR3, as DNA: TGTGCCAGGGATAAAACGACCGGGAGAAGCAGTGGGGCGTCCTACAATGAGCAGTTCTTC. It is translated as CARDKTTGRSSGASYNEQFF. The chain uses TRBV27 and TRBJ2-1; TRBD2 might be the D (6 bases). Germline V lookup: CDR1 MNHEY, CDR2 SMNVEV (reference sequence). The CDR3 covers 20 residues. The V gene lost 9 bases and the J gene lost 1 base, with 31 bases spanning the gap.

V usage is TRBV20-1 and J usage is TRBJ2-3; D perhaps matches TRBD2 (6 bases). The CDR3 length is 15 residues. Trimming removed 3 bases from V and 1 base from J, with 14 bases in between. CDR1 is DFQATT and CDR2 is SNEGSKA in the germline V gene (reference sequence). CDR3 in amino acids: CSASDVAARTDTQYF. The CDR3 coding sequence is TGCAGTGCTAGTGATGTAGCGGCGCGCACAGATACGCAGTATTTT.

The chain recombines TRBV28 with TRBJ2-1; TRBD2 might be the D (5 bases). V gave up 10 bases and J gave up 5 bases, with 12 bases separating them. The CDR3 runs 12 residues. Germline-derived CDR1 and CDR2 are MDHEN and SYDVKM. The CDR3 DNA sequence: TGTGCCATCTCGGACTGGGACAATGAGCAGTTCTTC. Protein product: CAISDWDNEQFF.

The rearrangement uses TRBV10-3 and TRBJ2-7; 9 nucleotides agree with TRBD1. The V segment lost 6 bases and the J segment 3 bases; nucleotides outside the gene matches: 9. CDR1 ENHRY and CDR2 SYGVKD come from the germline V gene. The CDR3 has 15 residues. The CDR3 nucleotides are TGTGCCATCAGGGGACGGGACAGGGCCGGCTACGAGCAGTACTTC. Amino acid sequence: CAIRGRDRAGYEQYF.

V and J are TRBV7-9 and TRBJ2-1, with a tentative D call TRBD2 (6 bases). This CDR3 spans 15 amino acids. The germline gives CDR1 SEHNR, CDR2 FQNEAQ (reference sequence). Deletions cut 1 base from V and 2 bases from J, with 9 bases between. The DNA of the CDR3 is TGTGCCAGCAGCTTAGGCGGGACGACCTACAATGAGCAGTTCTTC. Residues: CASSLGGTTYNEQFF.

The chain links TRBV5-1 to TRBJ2-3, with D hard to call. Per the germline V gene, CDR1 is SGHRS and CDR2 is YFSETQ. The CDR3 is 14 residues long. V was shortened by 5 bases and J by 3 bases, with 13 bases between the two germline ends. The CDR3 loop is CASRVVGRTDTQYF. The CDR3 nucleotides are TGCGCCAGCAGAGTCGTGGGCAGGACAGATACGCAGTATTTT. The complete variable domain, with remaining parts taken from reference TRBV5-1 and TRBJ2-3, reads KAGVTQTPRYLIKTRGQQVTLSCSPISGHRSVSWYQQTPGQGLQFLFEYFSETQRNKGNFPGRFSGRQFSNSRSEMNVSTLELGDSALYLCASRVVGRTDTQYFGPGTRLTVL.

This clone was counted a single time. The gene calls are TRBV28 and TRBJ2-3; 7 bases align to TRBD2. The J segment lost 5 bases and the V segment lost 6 bases, leaving 5 bases of the junction unmatched. The CDR3 spans 13 residues. Germline CDR1 and CDR2: MDHEN and SYDVKM. The CDR3 is CASSRTSVDTQYF. The CDR3 DNA reads TGTGCCAGCAGCAGAACTAGCGTAGATACGCAGTATTTT.

The gene calls are TRBV5-1 and TRBJ2-3; 13 bases map to TRBD2. With V trimmed by 1 base and J by 2 bases, 4 bases remained unmatched. CDR3 size: 17 residues. Germline CDR1 is SGHRS and CDR2 is YFSETQ. Here the CDR3 reads CASSLTGTSGNTDTQYF. The DNA of the CDR3 is TGCGCCAGCAGCTTGACGGGGACTAGCGGGAACACAGATACGCAGTATTTT. The whole variable domain, remainder taken from reference TRBV5-1 and TRBJ2-3, is KAGVTQTPRYLIKTRGQQVTLSCSPISGHRSVSWYQQTPGQGLQFLFEYFSETQRNKGNFPGRFSGRQFSNSRSEMNVSTLELGDSALYLCASSLTGTSGNTDTQYFGPGTRLTVL.

The chain has TRBV10-3 and TRBJ2-1; TRBD2 aligns across 10 bases. The J segment lost 4 bases and the V segment lost 6 bases, leaving 3 bases of the junction unmatched. This CDR3 comprises 14 residues. Germline CDR1 and CDR2: ENHRY and SYGVKD. The CDR3 DNA reads TGTGCCATCAGCGGACTAGCGGTTTACAATGAGCAGTTCTTC. It codes for CAISGLAVYNEQFF.

This chain links TRBV14 with TRBJ2-7, with D possibly TRBD1 on 6 matching bases. This CDR3 spans 15 amino acids. CDR1 is SGHDN, CDR2 FVKESK, per germline. Trimming removed 4 bases from V and 4 bases from J, with 17 bases in between. The CDR3 sequence is CASSPKTGPVYEQYF. The CDR3 DNA reads as TGTGCCAGCAGCCCTAAGACAGGCCCCGTATACGAGCAGTACTTC.

The chain has TRBV4-2 and TRBJ2-2, with D possibly matching TRBD1 (6 bases). Germline loops: CDR1 LGHNA, CDR2 YNFKEQ. With 1 base removed from V and 5 bases from J, the gap between germline ends came to 11 bases. The CDR3 is made up of 15 amino acids. The CDR3 bases are TGTGCCAGCAGCCAAGTTGGTACAGGGACCGGGGAGCTGTTTTTT. Residues: CASSQVGTGTGELFF.

The rearrangement uses TRBV4-3 and TRBJ1-2, with D perhaps matching TRBD1 (6 bases). The CDR3 has 14 residues. The germline gives CDR1 LGHNA, CDR2 YSLEER. V dropped 0 bases and J dropped 7 bases, with 12 bases sitting between them. The CDR3 region is CASSQEGGAFGYTF. The CDR3 DNA sequence: TGCGCCAGCAGCCAAGAGGGGGGGGCCTTTGGCTACACCTTC.

J is TRBJ2-7 and V is TRBV5-8, with a possible D match to TRBD2 (6 bases). CDR1 and CDR2 from the germline V gene are SGHTS and YDEGEE. V gave up 4 bases and J gave up 7 bases, with 18 bases separating them. The CDR3 is 14 residues long. The CDR3 DNA follows: TGTGCCAGCAGCCGGGACTTTCCACCTCGGGAGCAGTACTTC. It yields the protein CASSRDFPPREQYF.

The chain couples TRBV11-3 to TRBJ2-7; D unresolved. The CDR3 runs to 13 residues. V was shortened by 5 bases and J by 7 bases, with 15 bases between the two germline ends. CDR1 is SGHNT and CDR2 is YENEEA in the germline V gene. The CDR3 nucleotides read TGTGCCAGCAGCCTCAATAGTGGTTTTGAGCAGTACTTC. Translation gives CASSLNSGFEQYF.

The chain links TRBV7-9 to TRBJ2-7; 10 nucleotides align to TRBD1. The CDR3 sequence is 14 residues long. Per the germline V gene, CDR1 is SEHNR and CDR2 is FQNEAQ (reference sequence). V was pared by 4 bases and J by 7 bases, with 7 bases of the junction left unmatched. CDR3 region: CASSWGTGAWEQYF. The CDR3 DNA is TGTGCCAGCAGCTGGGGGACAGGGGCCTGGGAGCAGTACTTC.